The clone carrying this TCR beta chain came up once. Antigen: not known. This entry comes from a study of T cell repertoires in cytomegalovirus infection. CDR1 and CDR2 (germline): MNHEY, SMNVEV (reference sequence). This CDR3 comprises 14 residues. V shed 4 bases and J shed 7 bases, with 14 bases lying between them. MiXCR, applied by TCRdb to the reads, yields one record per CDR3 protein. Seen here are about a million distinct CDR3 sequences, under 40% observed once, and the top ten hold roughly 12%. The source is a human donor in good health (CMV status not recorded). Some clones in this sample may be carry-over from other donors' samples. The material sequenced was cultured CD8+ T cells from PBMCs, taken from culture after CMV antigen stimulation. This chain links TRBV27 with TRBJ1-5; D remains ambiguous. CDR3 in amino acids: CASSSTGSGQPQHF. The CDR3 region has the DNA TGTGCCAGCAGTTCGACTGGGTCGGGGCAGCCCCAGCATTTT.